This entry is about one T cell receptor beta chain. This clone is identified as medium-sized (0.01 to 0.1%). It has no known antigen specificity. No base quality information exists; no much larger clone differs at one position. Other DNA sequences in this specimen translate into the identical CDR3. The library was built by means of the immunoSEQ multiplex PCR assay. This immuneACCESS table, as held by TCRdb, lists in-frame sequences with V and J called but not all clones. Of the missing ones, under half trace to an unresolved V gene in checked studies; the others have no known cause. The sample has a few thousand clones on record, about 14% of them singletons. Together, the top ten hold under 25% of the sample. This entry is derived from a study of tumour-infiltrating T cells in Burkitt lymphoma (TCRdb year 2020). Background on the whole study: All epidemiological subtypes of Burkitt lymphoma were represented among the 82 patients who made up the cohort. TCR repertoire data were correlated with clinical outcome; productive clonality predicted overall and progression-free survival, independent of established prognosticators including age at diagnosis. Results the study describes overall, beyond this receptor: Several public clonotypes shared across numerous Burkitt lymphoma patients were found, suggesting shared tumour neoantigen selection absent from diffuse large B-cell lymphoma.

Reading from cysteine to phenylalanine, the CDR3 counts 14 amino acids. Here the CDR3 DNA is all that survives: 42 bases in frame from base 1. The V end gives up 6 bases and the J end 3 bases, leaving 9 bases in the junction not matched to a gene. CDR1 and CDR2 (SGDLS, YYNGEE) derive from the germline V gene. This sequence originates from a human donor with Burkitt lymphoma. Sequencing was done on a sample of tumor tissue. The chain employs TRBV9 and TRBJ2-7, and 7 junction bases match TRBD1. This receptor has the CDR3 CASNQGGPLYEQYF. The sequenced DNA is TGTGCCAGCAACCAAGGGGGCCCCCTCTACGAGCAGTACTTC.